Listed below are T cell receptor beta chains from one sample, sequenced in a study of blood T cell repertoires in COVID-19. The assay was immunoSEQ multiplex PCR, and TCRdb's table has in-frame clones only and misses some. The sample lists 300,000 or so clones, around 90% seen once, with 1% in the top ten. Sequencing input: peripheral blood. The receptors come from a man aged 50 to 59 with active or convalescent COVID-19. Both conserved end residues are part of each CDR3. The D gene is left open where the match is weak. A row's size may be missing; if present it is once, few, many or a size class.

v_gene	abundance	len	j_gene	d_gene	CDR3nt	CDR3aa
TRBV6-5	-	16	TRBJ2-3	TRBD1	TGTGCCAGCAGTTACTTTGGGACAGGGGGTACAGATACGCAGTATTTT	CASSYFGTGGTDTQYF
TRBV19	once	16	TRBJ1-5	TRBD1	TGTGCCAGTAGTATTAAAGCCCGACAGGGGGGACAGCCCCAGCATTTT	CASSIKARQGGQPQHF
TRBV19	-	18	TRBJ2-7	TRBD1	TGTGCCAGTAGTACCAGGTCGGGCGACAGGGGCCGGGCCTACGAGCAGTACTTC	CASSTRSGDRGRAYEQYF
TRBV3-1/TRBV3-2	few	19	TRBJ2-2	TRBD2	TGTGCCAGCAGCCAAGATCGGCTAGCGGGGGTAAGGGACACCGGGGAGCTGTTTTTT	CASSQDRLAGVRDTGELFF
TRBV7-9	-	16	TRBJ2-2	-	TGTGCCAGCAGCGTCCTTGTGGCTCCGAACACCGGGGAGCTGTTTTTT	CASSVLVAPNTGELFF
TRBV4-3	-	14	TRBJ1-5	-	TGCGCCAGCAGCCAAGATCAGGCTACAGAGCCCCAGCATTTT	CASSQDQATEPQHF
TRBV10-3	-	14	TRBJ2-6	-	TGTGCCATCAAGGAGAATTCTGGGGCCAACGTCCTGACTTTC	CAIKENSGANVLTF
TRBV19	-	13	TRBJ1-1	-	TGTGCCAGTATACGGAGGTCGGGAGCGGAAGCTTTCTTT	CASIRRSGAEAFF
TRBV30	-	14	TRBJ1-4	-	TGTGCCTGGAGTGCACAGGCAACTAATGAAAAACTGTTTTTT	CAWSAQATNEKLFF
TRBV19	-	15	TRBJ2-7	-	TGTGCCAGTAGTATCGGTGCGGTTAGCTCCTACGAGCAGTACTTC	CASSIGAVSSYEQYF
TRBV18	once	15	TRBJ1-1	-	TGTGCCAGCTCACAGTCGAGTCCCACGAACACTGAAGCTTTCTTT	CASSQSSPTNTEAFF
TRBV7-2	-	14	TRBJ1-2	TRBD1	TGTGCCAGCAGCTTAAATACAGGGGTGGGAGGCTACACCTTC	CASSLNTGVGGYTF